This TCR beta chain was recorded in a study of blood T cell repertoires in COVID-19. Study in general: Samples of COVID-19 (acute and convalescent) were obtained from the United States, Italy and Spain.

As originally analysed: Estimation of nucleated cell counts relied on the amplification of reference gene primers. The assay was immunoSEQ multiplex PCR, and TCRdb's table has in-frame clones only and misses some. The V and J calls and clone size were taken over from that table, and D and trimming were inferred from the DNA. The profile shows about 71,000 clones, 90% of them singletons. This CDR3 has 15 residues. CDR1 SGHKS and CDR2 YYEKEE come from the germline V gene (reference sequence). V was clipped by 4 bases and J by 6 bases; unmatched bases: 7. This sequence joins TRBV5-5 and TRBJ2-2; 9 nucleotides agree with TRBD2. This sequence was found in a woman of 80 years or more with acute or convalescent COVID-19. Source material: peripheral blood. CDR3 in amino acids: CASSPLAGGPGELFF. The CDR3 nucleotides are TGTGCCAGCAGCCCGCTGGCGGGGGGGCCCGGGGAGCTGTTTTTT.